The present entry profiles one T cell receptor (beta chain) with its context. Its specificity is unknown. Germline and genes here are mouse. The read finishes 1 residue shy of the CDR3 end, and the germline J gene is used to complete it. Generated by immunoSEQ multiplex PCR, the TCRdb table keeps only in-frame clones and is missing some. The data contain about 17,000 clones, roughly three quarters of them singletons. The sample comes from a study of tissue T cells after allogeneic stem cell transplantation. The CDR3 is 16 amino acids. The V gene end was trimmed by 2 bases and the J gene end by 0 bases; junction bases not matched to a gene: 1. Germline lookup yields CDR1 FNHDT and CDR2 SITEND (reference sequence). Study-level points and caveats: Blood and spleen captured only part of the tissue TCR repertoire. Across patients, clones rarely overlapped, yet motif clusters were shared tissue-specifically. TCR repertoires tracked anatomic similarity, regardless of disease or transplant status.

This receptor was taken from a female BALB/c mouse in good health. MHC haplotype of the mouse line: H2-d. The sample taken for sequencing was spleen. The gene calls are TRBV19 and TRBJ2-4, with 12 positions matching TRBD2. This chain's CDR3 is CASSMTGGASQNTLYF. Incomplete CDR3 DNA: TGTGCCAGCAGTATGACTGGGGGGGCTAGTCAAAACACCTTGTAC.